Listed below are T cell receptor beta chains from one sample, sequenced in a study of OX40 agonist ivuxolimab in advanced cancers. Clones were sequenced by immunoSEQ multiplex PCR, and TCRdb holds only the in-frame ones, with some missing. Of tens of thousands of clones in the sample, about nine tenths were seen once. The specimen comprised CD4+ or CD8+ T cells sorted from blood, sampled in a trial of the OX40 agonist ivuxolimab. The receptors were gathered from an adult with an advanced solid tumor such as melanoma, head and neck, liver or kidney cancer. The CDR3 runs from the conserved cysteine through the conserved F or W. D genes are given only for firm matches. Clone size is not always given. Where it is, it says once, few, many or a class for expanded clones.

size	V	J	D	CDR3	DNA
-	TRBV5-3	TRBJ1-5	-	CARSLKYSNQPQHF	TGTGCCAGAAGCTTGAAATATAGCAATCAGCCCCAGCATTTT
-	TRBV10-3	TRBJ1-4	-	CAISDPTDEKLFF	TGTGCCATCAGTGATCCGACAGATGAAAAACTGTTTTTT
-	TRBV6-5	TRBJ2-3	-	CASSYGSTDTQYF	TGTGCCAGCAGTTACGGCAGCACAGATACGCAGTATTTT
-	TRBV19	TRBJ1-2	-	CASSISRIHYGYTF	TGTGCCAGTAGTATAAGTCGGATACACTATGGCTACACCTTC
-	TRBV28	TRBJ2-7	-	CASTDWTPIYEQYF	TGTGCCAGCACCGACTGGACTCCAATCTACGAGCAGTACTTC
-	TRBV13	TRBJ1-5	-	CASSLSGYGGNQPQHF	TGTGCCAGCAGCCTCTCAGGGTACGGGGGCAATCAGCCCCAGCATTTT
-	TRBV13	TRBJ2-7	-	CASSVGGPYEQYF	TGTGCCAGCAGTGTCGGTGGACCCTACGAGCAGTACTTC
-	TRBV20-1	TRBJ2-1	-	CSASLDILFF	TGCAGTGCTAGTCTAGATATCCTGTTCTTC
-	TRBV5-6	TRBJ2-2	-	CASSLYGVPNTGELFF	TGTGCCAGCAGCTTGTATGGGGTTCCGAACACCGGGGAGCTGTTTTTT
-	TRBV13	TRBJ2-1	TRBD2	CASSFTSGFNEQFF	TGTGCCAGCAGCTTTACTAGCGGGTTTAATGAGCAGTTCTTC
-	TRBV28	TRBJ2-7	-	CASRAASGYEQYF	TGTGCCAGCAGAGCCGCCTCGGGATACGAGCAGTACTTC
few	TRBV2	TRBJ2-7	-	CASSGHQAFYEQYF	TGTGCCAGCAGTGGTCATCAAGCGTTCTACGAGCAGTACTTC
-	TRBV28	TRBJ1-5	-	CASSPSSSDAYYSNQPQHF	TGTGCCAGCAGCCCATCATCGAGCGACGCATATTATAGCAATCAGCCCCAGCATTTT
-	TRBV10-2	TRBJ2-7	TRBD1	CASSEKGAMYEQYF	TGCGCCAGCAGTGAGAAGGGGGCTATGTACGAGCAGTACTTC
-	TRBV5-6	TRBJ2-7	-	CASSWGLGVDEQYF	TGTGCCAGCAGCTGGGGATTGGGCGTTGACGAGCAGTACTTC
-	TRBV2	TRBJ2-6	-	CASSAISGSGSGANVLTF	TGTGCCAGCAGTGCCATAAGCGGGTCTGGATCTGGGGCCAACGTCCTGACTTTC
-	TRBV4-1	TRBJ2-1	TRBD1	CASSHPGTGNEQFF	TGCGCCAGCAGCCATCCCGGGACAGGGAATGAGCAGTTCTTC
-	TRBV6-6	TRBJ1-4	-	CASSYSEGVREKLFF	TGTGCCAGCAGTTACTCGGAAGGTGTTCGGGAAAAACTGTTTTTT
-	TRBV9	TRBJ2-7	TRBD1	CASSASPGQGHYEQYF	TGTGCCAGCAGCGCGTCTCCGGGACAGGGGCACTACGAGCAGTACTTC
-	TRBV28	TRBJ2-2	TRBD1	CASSYRTGLGGELFF	TGTGCCAGCAGTTACCGGACAGGGTTGGGCGGGGAGCTGTTTTTT
-	TRBV2	TRBJ1-6	-	CASITGAAYNSPLHF	TGTGCCAGCATCACGGGGGCAGCCTATAATTCACCCCTCCACTTT
-	TRBV19	TRBJ1-5	TRBD1	CASSIVSSGQTFNQPQHF	TGTGCCAGTAGTATAGTGAGCTCGGGACAGACGTTTAATCAGCCCCAGCATTTT
-	TRBV28	TRBJ2-7	TRBD1	CASSLGQGGSYEQYF	TGTGCCAGCAGTCTCGGACAGGGGGGGTCCTACGAGCAGTACTTC
-	TRBV5-1	TRBJ2-1	TRBD2	CASSLAGLAPGNEQFF	TGCGCCAGCAGCTTGGCCGGACTAGCGCCGGGTAATGAGCAGTTCTTC
-	TRBV9	TRBJ2-7	-	CASSGGLNSYEQYF	TGTGCCAGCAGCGGGGGACTGAACTCCTACGAGCAGTACTTC
-	TRBV25-1	TRBJ2-7	-	CASSGRRSSYEQYF	TGTGCCAGCAGTGGCCGCAGGTCATCCTACGAGCAGTACTTC
-	TRBV4-1	TRBJ2-7	-	CASSQADGFFGGSYEQYF	TGCGCCAGCAGCCAGGCTGATGGATTTTTCGGGGGCTCCTACGAGCAGTACTTC
-	TRBV12-2	TRBJ1-1	-	CASRLHLRGKGAEAFF	TGTGCAAGTCGCTTACATCTCCGGGGAAAGGGCGCTGAAGCTTTCTTT
-	TRBV20-1	TRBJ2-7	TRBD1	CSTQGPYEQYF	TGCAGCACACAGGGGCCCTACGAGCAGTACTTC
-	TRBV5-6	TRBJ1-5	-	CASSLAADPSNQPQHF	TGTGCCAGCAGCTTGGCCGCGGACCCTAGCAATCAGCCCCAGCATTTT
-	TRBV7-8	TRBJ2-7	TRBD1	CASSFGQGATYEQYF	TGTGCCAGCAGCTTCGGACAGGGGGCTACCTACGAGCAGTACTTC
-	TRBV7-9	TRBJ2-5	TRBD1	CASSSGGQPATQYF	TGTGCCAGCAGCTCAGGGGGACAGCCAGCTACCCAGTACTTC
-	TRBV2	TRBJ2-7	-	CASSEEAYEQYF	TGTGCCAGCAGTGAAGAGGCCTACGAGCAGTACTTC
-	TRBV6-5	TRBJ1-5	-	CASSVVDRTQPQHF	TGTGCCAGCAGTGTCGTGGATAGAACTCAGCCCCAGCATTTT
-	TRBV7-8	TRBJ2-7	TRBD2	CASSSTSGSYEQYF	TGTGCCAGCAGCTCGACTAGCGGCTCCTACGAGCAGTACTTC
-	TRBV7-7	TRBJ2-7	TRBD2	CASSPLAGIAYEQYF	TGTGCTAGCAGCCCCTTAGCGGGAATTGCCTACGAGCAGTACTTC
-	TRBV15	TRBJ2-7	-	CATSRVGVSYEQYF	TGTGCCACCAGCAGAGTGGGTGTCTCCTACGAGCAGTACTTC
-	TRBV7-9	TRBJ2-1	-	CASSLGGAGSYNEQFF	TGTGCCAGCAGCTTAGGGGGTGCTGGCTCCTACAATGAGCAGTTCTTC
-	TRBV10-2	TRBJ2-5	-	CASSELGGAKQETQYF	TGCGCCAGCAGTGAGTTGGGGGGGGCGAAACAAGAGACCCAGTACTTC
-	TRBV9	TRBJ2-7	-	CASSVARSSPTYEQYF	TGTGCCAGCAGCGTAGCCAGGTCGAGTCCCACCTACGAGCAGTACTTC
once	TRBV27	TRBJ2-7	TRBD2	CASSPRAAGDYEQYF	TGTGCCAGCAGTCCCAGGGCAGCGGGGGACTACGAGCAGTACTTC
once	TRBV27	TRBJ2-3	-	CASSHFSGDTDTQYF	TGTGCCAGCAGCCACTTCAGCGGAGACACAGATACGCAGTATTTT
-	TRBV5-1	TRBJ2-1	TRBD2	CASSWGLGTEQFF	TGCGCCAGCAGCTGGGGACTAGGCACTGAGCAGTTCTTC
-	TRBV2	TRBJ1-2	-	CASMLTNFYGYTF	TGTGCCAGCATGCTTACGAACTTCTATGGCTACACCTTC
-	TRBV28	TRBJ2-3	-	CASSSHITDTQYF	TGTGCCAGCAGTTCCCACATAACAGATACGCAGTATTTT
-	TRBV30	TRBJ1-1	-	CAWGIGAAEAFF	TGTGCCTGGGGTATAGGGGCCGCTGAAGCTTTCTTT
-	TRBV10-3	TRBJ2-2	-	CAISGVAHLNTGELFF	TGTGCCATCAGCGGCGTCGCACACCTAAACACCGGGGAGCTGTTTTTT
once	TRBV9	TRBJ2-1	TRBD2	CASSGLAGGPANEQFF	TGTGCCAGCAGCGGACTAGCGGGAGGGCCCGCGAATGAGCAGTTCTTC
-	TRBV7-6	TRBJ2-2	-	CASSSAGTDANTGELFF	TGTGCCAGCAGCTCCGCCGGGACGGATGCGAACACCGGGGAGCTGTTTTTT
-	TRBV6-5	TRBJ1-2	-	CASRKSTANYGYTF	TGTGCCAGCAGGAAATCGACAGCCAACTATGGCTACACCTTC
-	TRBV6-1	TRBJ1-2	-	CASRAGGPGDYGYTF	TGTGCCAGCAGAGCCGGGGGCCCAGGGGACTATGGCTACACCTTC
-	TRBV6-5	TRBJ1-2	-	CASSPRTVPVRGYTF	TGTGCCAGCAGTCCCCGGACAGTCCCAGTACGTGGCTACACCTTC
-	TRBV4-1	TRBJ2-7	-	CASSQGRGAHEQYF	TGCGCCAGCAGCCAAGGACGGGGGGCCCACGAGCAGTACTTC
-	TRBV4-1	TRBJ2-7	TRBD2	CASKQASGSYEQYF	TGCGCCAGCAAACAGGCTAGCGGCTCCTACGAGCAGTACTTC
-	TRBV5-6	TRBJ2-7	-	CASSLEIELSSYEQYF	TGTGCCAGCAGCTTGGAGATAGAGTTAAGCTCCTACGAGCAGTACTTC
-	TRBV28	TRBJ2-7	-	CASSLYGTTYEQYF	TGTGCCAGCAGTTTATACGGGACCACCTACGAGCAGTACTTC
-	TRBV19	TRBJ2-7	-	CASSPGVYEQYF	TGTGCCAGCTCCCCGGGAGTCTACGAGCAGTACTTC